This TCR beta chain was identified in a study of regulatory T cells in long-lasting Graves disease. Relying on iRepertoire HTBI primers and Arm-PCR of CDR3 regions, the team built TCR beta libraries. TCRdb called the multiplex PCR reads again in MiXCR, with one record for every CDR3 protein. Of 360,000 or so distinct CDR3 sequences listed, roughly 10% were seen once; the top ten hold approximately 17%. The time point here: newly diagnosed GD, antithyroid drugs for less than 3 months. PBMC RNA was the source of the TCR library. Graves' disease was diagnosed by American Thyroid Association guidelines. About this clonotype itself: This may be a read error, as it is one base from a much larger clone. The CDR3 ends on some other residue instead of the conserved phenylalanine or tryptophan, so this is likely a read error.

Another study also made use of these data, one on T cells in Graves' hyperthyroidism and ophthalmopathy. According to that study: The TCR CDR3 first-round RT-PCR relied on the HTBI primer set.

The source of this sequence is a young woman with Graves disease. The sample was peripheral blood mononuclear cells (PBMCs), taken at new diagnosis, from a patient treated with antithyroid drugs.

In DNA, the CDR3 is TGTGCTAGTGGTCTCCCCCCGACCAATGAGCAGTTCCTC. This translates into CASGLPPTNEQFL. This sequence joins TRBV12-5 and TRBJ2-1; no firm D call. V shed 5 bases and J shed 6 bases, with 11 bases lying between them. The CDR3 extends over 13 amino acids. CDR1 is LGHNT and CDR2 is FRNRAP in the germline V gene.